The TCR beta chain under discussion was sequenced for a study of T-cell memory formation after mild COVID-19. Study-wide context: TCR clusters were largely donor specific. Findings and limits, study-wide: Mainly in CM and EM were contracting CD4+ clones; CD8+ were in EMRA. Later expanders leaned toward CD4+, whereas clones contracting from day 15 to 85 were balanced CD4/CD8.

Germline assignment: CDR1 SGHAT and CDR2 FQNNGV. The J segment lost 2 bases and the V segment lost 1 base, leaving 4 bases of the junction unmatched. CDR3 size: 15 residues. This clonotype was recorded a few times. What it binds is not known. Barcoded TCR alpha and TCR beta cDNA libraries with UMIs came from 5'RACE using constant-segment primers. One entry per CDR3 protein results from TCRdb running MiXCR on the 5' RACE reads. The table has 550,000 to 600,000 distinct CDR3 sequences, 20% to 25% seen once. The source material was PBMCs or a T cell subset sorted from them (not recorded which). The V gene is TRBV11-2, the J gene TRBJ2-5, with 7 bases matching TRBD2. The receptor comes from an adult woman who had mild COVID-19 (a few samples of this study predate the infection). Cell type and time point are not known. CDR3 region: CASSLAWGGQETQYF. The CDR3, as DNA: TGTGCCAGCAGCTTAGCGTGGGGGGGACAAGAGACCCAGTACTTC. The variable domain in full, completed from reference TRBV11-2 and TRBJ2-5, reads EAGVAQSPRYKIIEKRQSVAFWCNPISGHATLYWYQQILGQGPKLLIQFQNNGVVDDSQLPKDRFSAERLKGVDSTLKIQPAKLEDSAVYLCASSLAWGGQETQYFGPGTRLLVL.